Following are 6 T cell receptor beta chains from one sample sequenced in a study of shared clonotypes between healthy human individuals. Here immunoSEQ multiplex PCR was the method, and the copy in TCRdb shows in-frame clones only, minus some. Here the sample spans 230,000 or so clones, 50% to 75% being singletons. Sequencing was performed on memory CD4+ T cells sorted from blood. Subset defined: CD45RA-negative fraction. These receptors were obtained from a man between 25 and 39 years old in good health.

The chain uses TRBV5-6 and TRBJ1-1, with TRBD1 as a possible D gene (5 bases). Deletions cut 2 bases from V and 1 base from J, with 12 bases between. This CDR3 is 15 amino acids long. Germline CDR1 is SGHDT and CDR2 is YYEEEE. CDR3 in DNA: TGTGCCAGCAGCTTACCAGGGATAGGGAACACTGAAGCTTTCTTT. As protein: CASSLPGIGNTEAFF.

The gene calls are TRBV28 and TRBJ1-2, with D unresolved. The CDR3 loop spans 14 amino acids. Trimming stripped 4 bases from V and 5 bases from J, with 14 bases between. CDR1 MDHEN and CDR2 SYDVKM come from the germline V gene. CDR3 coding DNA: TGTGCCAGCAGTTACGGGTCCCTGCTTTATGGCTACACCTTC. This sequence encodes CASSYGSLLYGYTF.

The CDR3 is CASRSITDTQYF. CDR3 bases: TGTGCCAGCAGGTCTATCACAGATACGCAGTATTTT. This chain connects TRBV28 to TRBJ2-3; D unresolved. Germline CDR1 reads MDHEN; CDR2 reads SYDVKM. This CDR3 spans 12 amino acids. The V gene lost 6 bases and the J gene lost 2 bases, with 6 bases spanning the gap.

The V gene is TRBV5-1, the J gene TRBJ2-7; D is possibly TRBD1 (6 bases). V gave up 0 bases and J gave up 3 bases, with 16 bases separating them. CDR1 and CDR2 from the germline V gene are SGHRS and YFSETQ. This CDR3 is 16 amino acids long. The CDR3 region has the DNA TGCGCCAGCAGCTTGGCCACCGGGACACTATTCTACGAGCAGTACTTC. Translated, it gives CASSLATGTLFYEQYF. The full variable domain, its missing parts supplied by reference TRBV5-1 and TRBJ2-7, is KAGVTQTPRYLIKTRGQQVTLSCSPISGHRSVSWYQQTPGQGLQFLFEYFSETQRNKGNFPGRFSGRQFSNSRSEMNVSTLELGDSALYLCASSLATGTLFYEQYFGPGTRLTVT.

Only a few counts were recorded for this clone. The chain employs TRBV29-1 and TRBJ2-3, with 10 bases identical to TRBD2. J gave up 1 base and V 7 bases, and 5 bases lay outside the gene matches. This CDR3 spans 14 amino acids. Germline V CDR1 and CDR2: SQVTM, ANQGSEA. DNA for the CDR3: TGCAGCGGGACCCTAGCGGGGGGCACAGATACGCAGTATTTT. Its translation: CSGTLAGGTDTQYF.

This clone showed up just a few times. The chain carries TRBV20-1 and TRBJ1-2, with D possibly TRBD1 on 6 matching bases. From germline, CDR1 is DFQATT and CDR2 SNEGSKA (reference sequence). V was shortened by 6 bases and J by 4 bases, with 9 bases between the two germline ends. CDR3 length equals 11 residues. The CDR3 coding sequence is TGCAGTGCGGGGGCGGCCTATGGCTACACCTTC. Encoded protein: CSAGAAYGYTF.